What follows describes a single T cell receptor (beta chain). Its antigen is unidentified. Produced via immunoSEQ multiplex PCR; TCRdb's table is partial and in-frame only. The sample shows tens of thousands of clones, 90% of them seen only once. The data were obtained in a study of graft-versus-host responses after intestinal transplantation. Study information: All recipients were transplanted with multivisceral, liver-intestinal, or isolated intestinal grafts.

The study, taken as a whole, reports: Peak levels of circulating GvH clones tracked with early post-transplant HvG declines.

V was cut by 4 bases and J by 2 bases, with 14 bases left in between. Per the germline V gene, CDR1 is MNHEY and CDR2 is SMNVEV (reference sequence). The CDR3 is made up of 15 amino acids. Sequenced material: unstimulated CD8+ T cells sorted from spleen or lymph node cells, taken before intestinal transplant. The chain uses TRBV27 and TRBJ1-2, with D perhaps TRBD1 (5 bases). This TCR derives from a human donor who received an intestinal transplant. CDR3 DNA: TGTGCCAGCAGTTCGGAGCGGGGGGGAAACTATGGCTACACCTTC. As protein: CASSSERGGNYGYTF.